The clone carrying this T cell receptor beta chain was seen at least ten times. No antigen is known for it. The sample is drawn from a study of Graves' ophthalmopathy and Graves' hyperthyroidism. The wider study: Peripheral blood was obtained at first diagnosis, ahead of any treatment. Whole-study findings and limits: The authors also found most expanded thyroid clonotypes above 0.001 frequency in blood.

Amplifying from RNA transcripts, the study obtained TCR beta CDR3 regions. After a first-round RT-PCR with HTBI primers, a second-round multiplex PCR was run. TCRdb reprocessed the multiplex PCR reads via MiXCR and lists one record per CDR3 protein. Among around 600,000 distinct CDR3 sequences listed, roughly 41% were seen once. The CDR3 totals 13 residues. V lost 6 bases and J 1 base, leaving 12 bases between the germline ends. Per germline, CDR1 DFQATT and CDR2 SNEGSKA (reference sequence). Exclusion applied to patients with other autoimmune diseases, uncontrolled infections, pregnancy or lactation. Someone took the PBMCs out of 10 ml of fresh peripheral blood.

The chain has TRBV20-1 and TRBJ1-1; D perhaps matches TRBD1 (5 bases). The sample taken for sequencing was peripheral blood. The clonotype was recovered from an adult man with Graves' ophthalmopathy. Written as DNA, the CDR3 is TGCAGTGCAGAGGACGGGACGAACACTGAAGCTTTCTTT. It translates to CSAEDGTNTEAFF.